A single sample gave rise to the 24 T cell receptor beta chains below, sequenced in a study of tumor-infiltrating lymphocytes in primary liver carcinoma. Starting from 500 ng of total RNA, TCR beta cDNA was produced with a primer in the constant region. Three nested multiplex PCR rounds, a slightly modified ARM-PCR method, built the TCR beta libraries. TRBV1-TRBV30 forward primers and a C-beta reverse primer were used in the first two PCR rounds, which each ran for approximately 11 cycles. TCRdb reanalysed the multiplex PCR reads using MiXCR and keeps one entry per CDR3 protein. The table lists approximately 88,000 distinct CDR3 sequences, approximately 72% of them singletons. Bulk tissue was left unsorted, and RNA and DNA were co-extracted from about 20-30 mg of it. Sequencing used tumor-adjacent normal liver tissue. These receptors originate from a man between 35 and 55 years old with primary liver carcinoma and hepatitis B virus infection.

A word on this clonotype: The germline gene is not matched at one end of the junction; a read error may be the cause. The chain combines TRBV11-2 with TRBJ2-3; weak D call: TRBD2 (5 bases). Germline V lookup: CDR1 SGHAT, CDR2 FQNNGV. The CDR3 totals 14 residues. CDR3 sequence: CASSLIGGSDTQYF. The CDR3 region has the DNA TGTGCCAGCAGCTTAATCGGCGGGTCAGATACCCAGTATTTT.

V usage is TRBV11-2 and J usage is TRBJ1-3, with D possibly being TRBD1 (5 bases). Per germline, CDR1 SGHAT and CDR2 FQNNGV. The CDR3 loop spans 13 amino acids. The V gene lost 11 bases and the J gene lost 2 bases, with 13 bases spanning the gap. DNA of the CDR3: TGTGCCTCAGTTCAGGGAACTGGAAACACCATATATTTT. Amino acid sequence: CASVQGTGNTIYF.

The chain combines TRBV19 with TRBJ1-4; 11 bases are a match to TRBD1. Trimming cost V 3 bases and J 8 bases; bases outside gene matches: 2. CDR3 length equals 14 residues. Germline CDR1 and CDR2: LNHDA and SQIVND (reference sequence). The CDR3 spells CASSMGTGGEKLFF. The DNA for the CDR3 is TGTGCCAGTAGTATGGGGACAGGGGGAGAAAAACTGTTTTTT.

The V and J genes are TRBV29-1 and TRBJ2-7; possibly TRBD1 for D (5 bases). Germline CDR1 and CDR2: SQVTM and ANQGSEA. V lost 6 bases and J lost 9, with 24 bases in between. This CDR3 contains 14 residues. CDR3 DNA sequence: TGCAGCGTCTCTGATGGGGCAGGGTCAAACGGGCAGTACTTC. Translating it yields CSVSDGAGSNGQYF.

This clonotype has a handful of counts. A read error may explain this, as a much larger clone is one base away. The rearrangement links TRBV6-2 or TRBV6-3 to TRBJ2-7; D tentatively fits TRBD1 or TRBD2 (5 bases each). The CDR3 covers 17 residues. Per germline, CDR1 MNHEY and CDR2 SVGEGT. The CDR3 loop reads CASSYSGTFAPSYERYF. The CDR3 DNA reads as TGTGCCAGCAGTTACTCGGGGACCTTTGCCCCCTCCTACGAGCGGTACTTC.

This clonotype has only a few counts. The V and J genes are TRBV13 and TRBJ1-3; 8 positions match TRBD1. Germline V lookup: CDR1 PRHDT, CDR2 FYEKMQ (reference sequence). CDR3 length equals 17 residues. V was clipped by 2 bases and J by 0 bases; unmatched bases: 6. The CDR3 here is CASSLKVGTGSGNTIYF. CDR3 bases: TGTGCCAGCAGCTTAAAGGTCGGGACAGGCTCTGGAAACACCATATATTTT.

The J gene is TRBJ2-1, the V gene TRBV5-1; D is ambiguous. The CDR3 is 13 amino acids. The V end lost 7 bases, the J end lost 5 bases, and 13 bases lay between the germline ends. Germline CDR1 and CDR2: SGHRS and YFSETQ. CDR3 loop: CASYPSPDNEQFF. CDR3 in DNA: TGCGCCAGCTACCCCTCCCCAGACAATGAGCAGTTCTTC.

There are a few counts of this clonotype. The missing conserved phenylalanine or tryptophan at the end of this CDR3 makes a read error likely. J is TRBJ1-2 and V is TRBV10-2; possibly TRBD1 for D (6 bases). The CDR3 extends over 14 amino acids. Germline lookup yields CDR1 WSHSY and CDR2 SAAADI. CDR3 amino acids: CANTEGGLDYGYTI. The DNA for the CDR3 is TGCGCCAACACCGAGGGGGGGCTCGACTATGGTTACACCATC.

This clonotype was detected once. A junction boundary mismatches the germline segment, possibly from a read error. V usage is TRBV6-2 or TRBV6-3 and J usage is TRBJ2-7; D might be TRBD1 (5 bases). Germline V gives CDR1 MNHEY, CDR2 SVGEGT. The CDR3 covers 14 residues. This CDR3 reads CTSNYSTASYEQYF. CDR3 DNA sequence: TGTACCAGCAATTACTCGACAGCGTCCTACGAGCAGTACTTC.

This clonotype was seen many times. The chain recombines TRBV10-1 with TRBJ2-3; D possibly matches TRBD1 or TRBD2 (5 bases each). Germline CDR1 is WNHNN and CDR2 is SYGVQD (reference sequence). The CDR3 covers 13 residues. Trimming stripped 6 bases from V and 4 bases from J, with 11 bases between. The CDR3 DNA reads TGCGCCAGCAGAGGGGAGAATGCAGATACGCAGTATTTT. Residues: CASRGENADTQYF.

On this clonotype: This is likely a read error, given that the CDR3 carries no conserved phenylalanine or tryptophan at its end. This chain uses TRBV4-1 with TRBJ1-1; TRBD1 is a possible D gene (6 bases). Germline V gene lookup returns CDR1 MGHRA and CDR2 YSYEKL. The CDR3 is 14 amino acids. The CDR3 bases are TGTGCCAGCAGCCCGGGACACATGAACACTGAAGCTTTCTAT. It yields the protein CASSPGHMNTEAFY.

This clonotype was seen many times. The chain employs TRBV6-5 and TRBJ2-2; no definite D call. Germline V CDR1 and CDR2: MNHEY, SVGAGI. The V end lost 2 bases, the J end lost 3 bases, and 10 bases lay between the germline ends. This CDR3 region has 15 residues. This CDR3 reads CASSYGRFHTGELFF. CDR3 sequence (DNA): TGTGCCAGCAGTTACGGCCGATTTCACACCGGGGAGCTGTTTTTT.

This chain connects TRBV11-2 to TRBJ2-7; 7 bases match TRBD2. Germline V lookup: CDR1 SGHAT, CDR2 FQNNGV. CDR3 size: 15 residues. The trim removed 5 bases at V and 2 bases at J, leaving 9 bases unmatched. The CDR3 region is CASSHGGTIPYEQYV. In DNA, the CDR3 is TGTGCCAGCAGCCACGGCGGGACTATACCCTACGAGCAGTACGTC.

The CDR3 nucleotides are TGCGCCAGCAATGAACGGGGGAGAGAGACCCAGTACTTC. The encoded protein is CASNERGRETQYF. This chain connects TRBV5-1 to TRBJ2-5; tentative D call: TRBD2 (6 bases). The CDR3 has 13 residues. Trimming pared 6 bases from V and 4 bases from J, leaving 13 bases between. Germline values: CDR1 SGHRS, CDR2 YFSETQ.

Only one count was recorded for this clonotype. Germline and junction disagree at one end, which may indicate a read error. The chain joins TRBV11-2 to TRBJ2-7; the D is unclear. CDR1 and CDR2 from the germline V gene are SGHAT and FQNNGV. This CDR3 contains 15 residues. The CDR3 nucleotides read TGTGCCAGAGGCCTCGGCGTGACTCTACCCTACGAACAGTACTTC. Translated, it gives CARGLGVTLPYEQYF. Complete variable domain (other parts from reference TRBV11-2 and TRBJ2-7): EAGVAQSPRYKIIEKRQSVAFWCNPISGHATLYWYQQILGQGPKLLIQFQNNGVVDDSQLPKDRFSAERLKGVDSTLKIQPAKLEDSAVYLCARGLGVTLPYEQYFGPGTRLTVT.

Worth noting for this clonotype: A much larger clonotype is one base distant, so this may be a read error. This CDR3 is missing its conserved last phenylalanine or tryptophan, likely due to a read error. The chain links TRBV10-3 to TRBJ2-7; the match to TRBD2 covers 7 bases. The CDR3 contains 16 residues. Germline V gene sequence: CDR1 ENHRY, CDR2 SYGVKD. Trimming cost V 4 bases and J 2 bases; bases outside gene matches: 11. The CDR3 sequence is CAISGTSGTIAYEQYI. CDR3 DNA: TGTGCCATCAGTGGGACCAGCGGGACCATAGCCTACGAGCAGTACATC.

About this clonotype itself: A junction boundary mismatches the germline segment, possibly from a read error. The rearrangement uses TRBV6-5 and TRBJ2-6; a possible D gene is TRBD1 (6 bases). The germline CDR1 and CDR2 sequences are MNHEY and SVGAGI. The CDR3 contains 18 residues. The DNA for the CDR3 is TGTGCCAGCAGTCTTTGGACAGTGATGAAAGCCGGGGCCAACGTTCTGACTTTC. Encoded protein: CASSLWTVMKAGANVLTF.

Worth noting for this clonotype: Since no conserved phenylalanine or tryptophan closes the CDR3, a read error is the likely cause. The gene calls are TRBV29-1 and TRBJ2-5, with D uncertain. The J call may be in error: the DNA end matches TRBJ2-7 better. The CDR3 is made up of 11 amino acids. Germline-derived CDR1 and CDR2 are SQVTM and ANQGSEA. The CDR3: CSALDRYEQYL. The CDR3 DNA reads TGCAGCGCCTTAGACCGCTACGAGCAGTACCTC.

This clonotype occurred many times. This rearrangement joins TRBV28 to TRBJ2-2; 10 positions agree with TRBD2. V was clipped by 1 base and J by 5 bases; unmatched bases: 7. CDR1 MDHEN and CDR2 SYDVKM come from the germline V gene. This CDR3 is built from 17 residues. CDR3 DNA: TGTGCCAGCAGTTTATTCGGAATAGCGGGGGGAACCGGGGAGCTGTTTTTT. Its protein is CASSLFGIAGGTGELFF.

This clonotype appeared many times. As DNA, the CDR3 is TGTGCCAGCAGCTTTGCGCAGGGCAGCAATTCACCCCTCCACTTT. This translates into CASSFAQGSNSPLHF. The chain has TRBV7-8 and TRBJ1-6, with D possibly being TRBD1 (5 bases). Germline CDR1 and CDR2: SGHVS and FQNEAQ. The CDR3 totals 15 residues. Trimming took off 3 bases at V and 7 bases at J, with 13 bases between the two ends.

This clonotype was picked up a small number of times. A read error may explain this, as a much larger clone is one base away. V gene TRBV6-1 combines with J gene TRBJ1-2; the D is unclear. The length of the CDR3 is 13 residues. The germline CDR1 and CDR2 sequences are MNHNS and SASEGT. In nucleotides, the CDR3 is TGTGCCAGCAATGAAACCTACTGGCTTGGCTACACCTTC. It translates to CASNETYWLGYTF.

This clonotype was seen more than once but under ten times. The chain employs TRBV28 and TRBJ1-5; the D gene is possibly TRBD1 (5 bases). Germline V gene lookup returns CDR1 MDHEN and CDR2 SYDVKM. V was shortened by 8 bases and J by 7 bases, with 24 bases between the two germline ends. This CDR3 comprises 16 residues. CDR3 nucleotide sequence: TGTGCCAGCCAACTAATCCCGGGGGGTTTAGACCAGCCCCAGCATTTT. Protein sequence: CASQLIPGGLDQPQHF.

In regard to this clonotype: This may be a read error: a much more frequent sequence differs by one nucleotide. The V gene is TRBV5-4, the J gene TRBJ2-3; tentative D call: TRBD2 (6 bases). The CDR3 is 15 residues long. Germline V gene sequence: CDR1 SGHNT, CDR2 YYREEE (reference sequence). Trimming shortened V by 7 bases and J by 2 bases, and 17 bases separated the two germline ends. CDR3 DNA sequence: TGTGCCAGCGCAGCCTCTAGCGTTCACACAGATACGCAGTATTTT. It specifies CASAASSVHTDTQYF.

For this clonotype: This may be a read error: a much more frequent sequence differs by one nucleotide. The chain carries TRBV6-5 and TRBJ2-7; D perhaps matches TRBD2 (6 bases). The CDR3 contains 13 residues. CDR1 and CDR2 from the germline V gene are MNHEY and SVGAGI. CDR3 coding DNA: TGTGCCAGCAGTCGGACTACTTCCTACGAGCATTACTTC. Translating gives CASSRTTSYEHYF.